One T cell receptor beta chain is described in this entry. Its matching antigen is unknown. Sequencing was performed with immunoSEQ multiplex PCR; in TCRdb, only in-frame clones are kept and a portion is missing. This table has approximately 31,000 clones, approximately 78% appearing once. In germline, CDR1 is SGHDT, CDR2 YYEEEE. V was clipped by 2 bases and J by 0 bases, with 5 bases between them. The CDR3 spans 14 residues. This entry is derived from a study of a mutant IDH1 vaccine in newly diagnosed glioma. Indicated time point: week 35, safety follow-up. Vaccine doses each comprised 300 ug of mutant IDH1 20-mer peptide, with topical imiquimod.

The sequenced sample was PBMCs, obtained from a glioma patient whose treatment included an IDH1 peptide vaccine. The TCR originated in a woman aged 18-29 years with glioma. V is TRBV5-6 and J is TRBJ1-4; unclear D gene. The CDR3 nucleotides read TGTGCCAGCAGCTTCGGGGCAACTAATGAAAAACTGTTTTTT. Translated, it gives CASSFGATNEKLFF.